A single sample gave rise to the 2 T cell receptor beta chains below, sequenced in a study of vaccination and CD4 T cells after COVID-19. The treatment denotes: roughly 11-day PBMC culture with coronavirus spike peptide pools or control peptides (ViraFEST assay). The Oncomine TCR Beta short-read assay was applied to DNA of cultured CD4+ T cells. TCRdb analysed the PCR reads with MiXCR anew, one entry per CDR3 protein. Of about 12,000 distinct CDR3 sequences in the sample, around 78% were seen once. Their antigens remain unidentified. The specimen sequenced was CD4+ T cells from blood, cultured in vitro. Every receptor here comes from a human donor who had recovered from COVID-19.

This sequence joins TRBV10-1 and TRBJ2-2; D is undetermined. The germline gives CDR1 WNHNN, CDR2 SYGVQD (reference sequence). CDR3 length: 14 amino acids. V lost 6 bases and J 0 bases, leaving 8 bases between the germline ends. The CDR3, as DNA: TGCGCCAGCAGGCCTCTAGCGAACACCGGGGAGCTGTTTTTT. This encodes CASRPLANTGELFF.

The chain carries TRBV15 and TRBJ1-2; no clear D gene. The CDR3 is 13 amino acids. Germline CDR1 LNHNV, CDR2 YYDKDF (reference sequence). Trimming left V 1 base short and J 5 bases short, with 8 bases between. For the CDR3, the DNA is TGTGCCACCAGCAGAGCGGCCCAATATGGCTACACCTTC. It codes for CATSRAAQYGYTF. The full variable domain, with the rest looked up from reference TRBV15 and TRBJ1-2, is DAMVIQNPRYQVTQFGKPVTLSCSQTLNHNVMYWYQQKSSQAPKLLFHYYDKDFNNEADTPDNFQSRRPNTSFCFLDIRSPGLGDTAMYLCATSRAAQYGYTFGSGTRLTVV.